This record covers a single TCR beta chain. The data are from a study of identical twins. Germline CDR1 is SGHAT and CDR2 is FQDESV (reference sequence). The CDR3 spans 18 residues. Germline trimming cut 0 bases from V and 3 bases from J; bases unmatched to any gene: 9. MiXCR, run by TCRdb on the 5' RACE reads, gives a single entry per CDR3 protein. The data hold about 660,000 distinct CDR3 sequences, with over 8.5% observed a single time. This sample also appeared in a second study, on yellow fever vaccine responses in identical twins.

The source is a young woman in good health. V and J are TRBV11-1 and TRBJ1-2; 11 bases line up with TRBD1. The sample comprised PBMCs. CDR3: CASSLANRWTGGDYGYTF. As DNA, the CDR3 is TGTGCCAGCAGCTTAGCGAACCGTTGGACAGGGGGCGACTATGGCTACACCTTC.